One and the same sample provided the 4 T cell receptor beta chains below, sequenced in a study of identical twins' blood T cells. From the 5' RACE reads, TCRdb called clonotypes with MiXCR, one entry per CDR3 protein. The repertoire holds hundreds of thousands of distinct CDR3 sequences, with 25% to 35% as singletons. Sequenced: PBMCs. The receptor set was obtained from a woman aged 18-49 years in good health.

The V call is TRBV29-1, the J call TRBJ2-2; D is perhaps TRBD2 (6 bases). This CDR3 region has 13 residues. Germline CDR1 is SQVTM and CDR2 is ANQGSEA. V was shortened by 2 bases and J by 7 bases, with 11 bases between the two germline ends. The chain's CDR3 is CSVELARVGELFF. The CDR3 DNA is TGCAGCGTTGAACTAGCGCGGGTCGGGGAGCTGTTTTTT.

The chain couples TRBV12-5 to TRBJ2-5; 7 bases map to TRBD2. V dropped 6 bases and J dropped 2; count of bases not matched to a gene: 6. CDR1 is LGHNT and CDR2 is FRNRAP in the germline V gene. The CDR3 loop spans 14 amino acids. In DNA, the CDR3 is TGTGCTAGTGGCGAAATAGCGGGTCAAGAGACCCAGTACTTC. Residues: CASGEIAGQETQYF.

The CDR3 coding sequence is TGCAGCGTTCGGCGGGAGGGCCCCACAGATACGCAGTATTTT. This translates into CSVRREGPTDTQYF. This chain links TRBV29-1 with TRBJ2-3; 9 nucleotides match TRBD2. Germline-derived CDR1 and CDR2 are SQVTM and ANQGSEA. The CDR3 has 14 amino acids. The V gene end was trimmed by 5 bases and the J gene end by 2 bases; junction bases not matched to a gene: 5.

The V call is TRBV5-1, the J call TRBJ2-3; 8 bases are a match to TRBD1. CDR1 and CDR2 from the germline V gene are SGHRS and YFSETQ. The CDR3 has 15 residues. The V and J ends lost 2 bases and 1 base, in that order; junction bases with no gene match: 3. CDR3 sequence: CASSFRGQGTDTQYF. As DNA, the CDR3 is TGCGCCAGCAGCTTCAGGGGACAGGGCACAGATACGCAGTATTTT.